The clone carrying this T cell receptor beta chain appeared a single time. Its antigen remains unidentified. These data belong to a study of T cell responses to AZD1222 COVID-19 vaccine. V shed 7 bases and J 9 bases; nucleotides not matched to a gene: 12. The CDR3 has 15 amino acids. The V gene's germline CDR1 is SGHDT and CDR2 YYEEEE. This table comes from immunoSEQ multiplex PCR, and its TCRdb copy is limited to in-frame clones, with some not included. The sample gives 90,000 to 150,000 clones, under 95% of which show up once; 5% to 5.5% is in the top ten. Findings of the study overall: Donors, mostly white British, included more females; clonal diversity was possibly underestimated. Of the AZD1222 recipients, only 5 or 6 were seropositive at baseline. As reported, nearly half of all spike-specific TCRs target variant regions that are unmutated. The study found vaccine-associated CD4 TCRs spanning spike, dominant at 160-218 and 743-854.

V and J are TRBV5-6 and TRBJ2-5; TRBD2 aligns across 13 bases. The sample in question was peripheral blood, obtained on day 0 of AZD1222 vaccination. The TCR sequence derives from an adult in good health. CDR3 protein: CASALTSGGPGAQYF. The CDR3 nucleotides read TGTGCCAGCGCCCTGACTAGCGGGGGGCCAGGGGCCCAGTACTTC.